Here is one T cell receptor (beta chain) with its context. Its antigen is undetermined. TCRdb's table, derived via immunoSEQ multiplex PCR, lists solely in-frame clones and lacks some. Among more than 110,000 clones listed, roughly 90% were seen once. The data derive from a study of T cell responses to AZD1222 COVID-19 vaccine. Study observations and caveats: With dominance at 160-218 and 743-854, vaccine-associated CD4 TCRs spanned spike. AZD1222 recipients seropositive at baseline numbered only six.

Germline values: CDR1 SGHRS, CDR2 YFSETQ. V lost 4 bases, J lost 5 bases, and 22 bases lay in between. CDR3 size: 17 residues. This rearrangement joins TRBV5-1 to TRBJ2-1, with D tentatively TRBD2 (5 bases). The source is an adult in good health. The source material was peripheral blood, sampled on day 0 of AZD1222 vaccination. DNA of the CDR3: TGCGCCAGCAGCCTGGCTTCTTTCGCGGGTCCGAACAATGAGCAGTTCTTC. Its translation: CASSLASFAGPNNEQFF.